The source of this T cell receptor beta chain is a study of STAT5B mutations in CD4+ large granular lymphocyte leukemia. Overall study: Cryopreserved patient cells were CD8-depleted, then anti-CD4 bead selected. Study-level points and caveats: TRBV06-family usage was enriched in top patient clones (8/27) versus controls (2/35). Of heterogeneous patient samples, only six or seven CD4-sorted ones were compared for clonality.

Measured with immunoSEQ multiplex PCR; TCRdb has only the in-frame clones, and not every one. Altogether more than 6,500 clones are present, over 85% being singletons, with the ten largest covering around 50%. Turning to this clone: The antigen remains unidentified.

The V end lost 10 bases, the J end lost 0 bases, and 16 bases lay between the germline ends. The CDR3 has 14 residues. The germline gives CDR1 MNHNY, CDR2 SVGAGI (reference sequence). The sample was PBMCs. The source is an older woman with CD4+ T-cell large granular lymphocyte leukemia. This chain links TRBV6-6 with TRBJ2-7; the D is unclear. The DNA of the CDR3 is TGTGCCATCTCGGACGGACCCACCTCCTACGAGCAGTACTTC. Translating gives CAISDGPTSYEQYF.